The rows below give T cell receptor beta chains drawn from one sample of a study of T cells in Graves' hyperthyroidism and ophthalmopathy. MiXCR, applied by TCRdb to the multiplex PCR reads, yields one record per CDR3 protein. The sample contains about 360,000 distinct CDR3 sequences, about 12% of which appear only once. The sequenced sample was blood. Source of these receptors: a woman between 18 and 29 years old with Graves' hyperthyroidism. Each CDR3 is given without its conserved first and last residue. Only part of the rows carry a size: once, few, many, or a class if the clone is expanded.

v_gene: TRBV24-1; abundance: many; j_gene: TRBJ2-3; CDR3aa: ATSDTDDAADTQY
v_gene: TRBV28; abundance: NA; j_gene: TRBJ1-2; CDR3aa: ASRGGLQGDYGYT
v_gene: TRBV4-1; abundance: NA; j_gene: TRBJ2-1; CDR3aa: ASSQGMASGASNEQF
v_gene: TRBV28; abundance: many; j_gene: TRBJ2-7; CDR3aa: ASSSGLVSDEQY
v_gene: TRBV14; abundance: many; j_gene: TRBJ1-1; CDR3aa: ASSQVELGTEAF
v_gene: TRBV6-5; abundance: few; j_gene: TRBJ1-1; CDR3aa: ASGYRAQDTEAF
v_gene: TRBV28; abundance: many; j_gene: TRBJ1-3; CDR3aa: ASRSDPPGRPGNTIY
v_gene: TRBV19; abundance: few; j_gene: TRBJ1-5; CDR3aa: ASRPPRAIAQPQH
v_gene: TRBV12-3/TRBV12-4; abundance: many; j_gene: TRBJ2-7; CDR3aa: ASSPSVAGGSYEQY
v_gene: TRBV6-2/TRBV6-3; abundance: many; j_gene: TRBJ1-2; CDR3aa: ASSYRANYGYT
v_gene: TRBV24-1; abundance: few; j_gene: TRBJ2-1; CDR3aa: ATSEPSGRATHHNEQF
v_gene: TRBV5-1; abundance: NA; j_gene: TRBJ2-5; CDR3aa: ASSTQPTGDETQY
v_gene: TRBV6-1; abundance: many; j_gene: TRBJ1-2; CDR3aa: ASSDGFYGYT
v_gene: TRBV11-1; abundance: few; j_gene: TRBJ2-2; CDR3aa: ASSLGPPWGTGELF
v_gene: TRBV11-2; abundance: many; j_gene: TRBJ2-1; CDR3aa: ASRGLTTSGIDEQF
v_gene: TRBV12-3/TRBV12-4; abundance: NA; j_gene: TRBJ2-2; CDR3aa: ASSLWGVTGELF
v_gene: TRBV6-5; abundance: many; j_gene: TRBJ2-3; CDR3aa: ASSYRDTDTQY
v_gene: TRBV9; abundance: NA; j_gene: TRBJ2-2; CDR3aa: ASSVGQVNIGELF
v_gene: TRBV29-1; abundance: NA; j_gene: TRBJ2-2; CDR3aa: SVGNAGEPF
v_gene: TRBV7-3; abundance: many; j_gene: TRBJ2-7; CDR3aa: ASSSGDSSEQY
v_gene: TRBV4-2; abundance: NA; j_gene: TRBJ1-5; CDR3aa: ASTVTVPGEHQPQH
v_gene: TRBV4-1; abundance: many; j_gene: TRBJ2-1; CDR3aa: ASSQVTSSGEQF
v_gene: TRBV20-1; abundance: many; j_gene: TRBJ2-5; CDR3aa: SVTTPPGETQY
v_gene: TRBV28; abundance: NA; j_gene: TRBJ2-3; CDR3aa: ASKRQGLRSDTQY
v_gene: TRBV9; abundance: few; j_gene: TRBJ2-1; CDR3aa: ASSVASSGSNEQF
v_gene: TRBV7-6; abundance: many; j_gene: TRBJ2-5; CDR3aa: ASSRPLARKTQY
v_gene: TRBV5-6; abundance: NA; j_gene: TRBJ1-2; CDR3aa: ASRDGRQPLYGYT
v_gene: TRBV6-1; abundance: NA; j_gene: TRBJ1-2; CDR3aa: LTREGWPNYGYT